Reported below is one TCR beta chain. This entry is derived from a study of blood T cell repertoires in COVID-19. J was trimmed by 3 bases and V by 4 bases; bases with no gene match: 8. This CDR3 comprises 17 residues. Germline V lookup: CDR1 SGHNT, CDR2 YYREEE (reference sequence). Sequencing was performed with immunoSEQ multiplex PCR; in TCRdb, only in-frame clones are kept and a portion is missing. The sample holds 200,000 to 250,000 clones; roughly 89% are singletons and the top ten take approximately 6.5%. The chain links TRBV5-4 to TRBJ2-2, with 11 bases aligning to TRBD2. Sequencing input: PBMCs or T cells enriched from blood (not recorded which). The receptor was derived from a middle-aged woman who had recovered from COVID-19. The CDR3 here is CASSLAGTSGHTGELFF. CDR3 bases: TGTGCCAGCAGCCTCGCCGGGACTAGCGGACACACCGGGGAGCTGTTTTTT.